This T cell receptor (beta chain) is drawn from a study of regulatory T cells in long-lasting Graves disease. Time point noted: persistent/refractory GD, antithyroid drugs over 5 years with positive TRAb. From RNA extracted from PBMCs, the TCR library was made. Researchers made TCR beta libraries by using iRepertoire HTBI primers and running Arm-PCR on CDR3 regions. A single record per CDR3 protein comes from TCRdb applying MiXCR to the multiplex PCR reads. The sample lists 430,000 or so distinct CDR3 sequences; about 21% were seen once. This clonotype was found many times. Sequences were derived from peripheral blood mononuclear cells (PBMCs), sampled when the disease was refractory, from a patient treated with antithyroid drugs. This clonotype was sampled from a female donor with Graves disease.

CDR3 region: CASGHRDSPREQYF. In DNA, the CDR3 is TGTGCCAGCGGGCACCGGGACTCTCCCCGCGAGCAGTACTTC. This chain uses TRBV27 with TRBJ2-7; possible D gene TRBD2, 6 bases. Germline-derived CDR1 and CDR2 are MNHEY and SMNVEV (reference sequence). This CDR3 comprises 14 residues. Trimming took 8 bases from V and 6 from J, leaving 20 bases between them.